These 24 T cell receptor beta chains came from one sample sequenced in a study of blood T cell repertoires in COVID-19. Method: immunoSEQ multiplex PCR; TCRdb's copy keeps in-frame clones and lacks some. The sample yields roughly 190,000 clones, about 75% seen once. The material sequenced was peripheral blood. The receptors originated from a woman aged 50 to 60 with active or convalescent COVID-19.

This clone was counted between two and nine times. CDR3 nucleotides: TGTGCCTGGAGTGCCCCGCGGGGAGGTGCGGAGACCCAGTACTTC. It translates to CAWSAPRGGAETQYF. The chain is built from TRBV30 and TRBJ2-5; possible D gene TRBD2, 6 bases. Germline CDR1 and CDR2: GTSNPN and SVGIG (reference sequence). The CDR3 length is 15 residues. Trimming left V 1 base short and J 5 bases short, with 17 bases between.

This rearrangement joins TRBV5-8 to TRBJ1-4; 7 nucleotides line up with TRBD1. Germline V gene lookup returns CDR1 SGHTS and CDR2 YDEGEE. Germline trimming cut 7 bases from V and 3 bases from J; bases unmatched to any gene: 9. The CDR3 is made up of 15 amino acids. For the CDR3, the DNA is TGTGCCAGCGGGCTCCACAGGGGCCCTAATGAAAAACTGTTTTTT. Protein product: CASGLHRGPNEKLFF.

In this sample, this clone turned up a few times. This sequence joins TRBV6-5 and TRBJ2-7; 8 bases align to TRBD2. From germline, CDR1 is MNHEY and CDR2 SVGAGI. The CDR3 consists of 13 residues. The V gene end was trimmed by 6 bases and the J gene end by 7 bases; junction bases not matched to a gene: 8. CDR3 amino acids: CASRGTSLLEQYF. Here the CDR3 DNA reads TGTGCCAGCAGGGGGACTAGTCTCTTGGAGCAGTACTTC.

The CDR3 spells CASARQAYNEQFF. The CDR3 bases are TGTGCCAGCGCCAGACAGGCCTACAATGAGCAGTTCTTC. This chain uses TRBV28 with TRBJ2-1, with TRBD1 as a possible D gene (6 bases). V was clipped by 8 bases and J by 2 bases, with 10 bases between them. Germline V gene lookup returns CDR1 MDHEN and CDR2 SYDVKM. The CDR3 is 13 residues long.

This chain links TRBV6-2 or TRBV6-3 with TRBJ1-5; tentative D call: TRBD1 (6 bases). Germline V gene lookup returns CDR1 MNHEY and CDR2 SVGEGT. V shed 6 bases and J shed 3 bases, with 9 bases lying between them. The CDR3 contains 13 residues. CDR3 region: CASSRDNNQPQHF. The CDR3 nucleotides are TGTGCCAGCAGCAGGGACAACAATCAGCCCCAGCATTTT.

This chain connects TRBV24-1 to TRBJ1-4; TRBD1 matches 7 bases. The V gene's germline CDR1 is KGHDR and CDR2 SFDVKD. The CDR3 is 17 amino acids. The V gene end was trimmed by 5 bases and the J gene end by 0 bases; junction bases not matched to a gene: 8. CDR3 in DNA: TGTGCCACCAGTGCCTCGCGTCAGGGGGCAACTAATGAAAAACTGTTTTTT. The encoded protein is CATSASRQGATNEKLFF.

A word on this clone: A much larger clonotype is one base distant, so this may be a read error. CDR3 in DNA: TGTGCCAGCAGCCGGGGGAGCAATCAGCCCCAGCATTTT. Protein: CASSRGSNQPQHF. This sequence joins TRBV7-2 and TRBJ1-5; D perhaps matches TRBD1 (5 bases). V dropped 5 bases and J dropped 1 base, with 6 bases sitting between them. This CDR3 contains 13 residues. The germline CDR1 and CDR2 sequences are SGHTA and FQGNSA.

V usage is TRBV7-2 and J usage is TRBJ2-3, with D unclear. Trimming removed 4 bases at V and 6 bases at J, with 5 bases between. Germline CDR1 is SGHTA and CDR2 is FQGNSA. This CDR3 is built from 11 residues. As DNA, the CDR3 is TGTGCCAGCAGCTCCTACGATACGCAGTATTTT. The encoded protein is CASSSYDTQYF.

V and J are TRBV7-2 and TRBJ1-6; D is possibly TRBD1 (6 bases). This CDR3 comprises 15 residues. V lost 1 base, J lost 7 bases, and 11 bases lay in between. Germline V gives CDR1 SGHTA, CDR2 FQGNSA. CDR3 coding DNA: TGTGCCAGCAGCTTAGAGGCCAGGGGCAATTCACCCCTCCACTTT. Residues: CASSLEARGNSPLHF. Using reference TRBV7-2 and TRBJ1-6 for the parts outside the CDR3, the full variable domain is GAGVSQSPSNKVTEKGKDVELRCDPISGHTALYWYRQSLGQGLEFLIYFQGNSAPDKSGLPSDRFSAERTGGSVSTLTIQRTQQEDSAVYLCASSLEARGNSPLHFGNGTRLTVT.

This clone came up a few times. The chain combines TRBV4-2 with TRBJ2-3, with D uncertain. This CDR3 is 16 amino acids long. V lost 0 bases and J lost 0, with 10 bases in between. Germline CDR1 is LGHNA and CDR2 is YNFKEQ. CDR3 nucleotide sequence: TGTGCCAGCAGCCAAGATGGGCGCACCAGCACAGATACGCAGTATTTT. Amino acids: CASSQDGRTSTDTQYF.

The chain employs TRBV29-1 and TRBJ2-1, with TRBD1 identical over 8 bases. V dropped 4 bases and J dropped 6; count of bases not matched to a gene: 32. The germline CDR1 and CDR2 sequences are SQVTM and ANQGSEA. The CDR3 extends over 22 amino acids. CDR3: CSVVGFAPQGARSTLYPNEQFF. In nucleotides, the CDR3 is TGCAGCGTTGTGGGATTTGCTCCTCAGGGGGCAAGATCAACCCTATACCCCAATGAGCAGTTCTTC.

This clone has a single count. The chain uses TRBV7-9 and TRBJ2-2, with no clear D. V shed 5 bases and J shed 6 bases, with 10 bases lying between them. Germline CDR1 SEHNR, CDR2 FQNEAQ (reference sequence). CDR3 length: 13 residues. The CDR3 is CASSSLTAGELFF. In DNA form, the CDR3 reads TGTGCCAGCAGCAGCCTTACTGCCGGGGAGCTGTTTTTT. Supplemented by reference TRBV7-9 and TRBJ2-2, the full variable domain reads DTGVSQNPRHKITKRGQNVTFRCDPISEHNRLYWYRQTLGQGPEFLTYFQNEAQLEKSRLLSDRFSAERPKGSFSTLEIQRTEQGDSAMYLCASSSLTAGELFFGEGSRLTVL.

The rearrangement uses TRBV7-8 and TRBJ2-2, with 7 bases that match TRBD1. The junction had 7 bases not matched to a gene; V was cut back by 4 bases and J by 5 bases. The CDR3 is made up of 15 amino acids. Germline V gene lookup returns CDR1 SGHVS and CDR2 FQNEAQ. The CDR3 DNA sequence: TGTGCCAGCAGCTCCCGGTCACAGGGGACCGGGGAGCTGTTTTTT. Translating gives CASSSRSQGTGELFF. The full variable domain, with the rest looked up from reference TRBV7-8 and TRBJ2-2, is GAGVSQSPRYKVAKRGQDVALRCDPISGHVSLFWYQQALGQGPEFLTYFQNEAQLDKSGLPSDRFFAERPEGSVSTLKIQRTQQEDSAVYLCASSSRSQGTGELFFGEGSRLTVL.

The chain uses TRBV6-6 and TRBJ1-1; no definite D call. The V gene lost 8 bases and the J gene lost 11 bases, with 21 bases spanning the gap. Per germline, CDR1 MNHNY and CDR2 SVGAGI (reference sequence). The CDR3 sequence is 13 residues long. The CDR3 nucleotides are TGTGCCAGCGCGGAGGGCCCGCGGATCGGGGCTTTCTTT. Translated: CASAEGPRIGAFF.

The V call is TRBV5-1, the J call TRBJ1-5; 12 bases agree with TRBD1. CDR1 SGHRS and CDR2 YFSETQ come from the germline V gene. CDR3 length: 15 amino acids. The V and J ends lost 4 bases and 7 bases, in that order; junction bases with no gene match: 6. As DNA, the CDR3 is TGCGCCAGCAGCCTCGGGACAGGGGGCGGGCAGCCCCAGCATTTT. Translated: CASSLGTGGGQPQHF.

This clone came up once. V usage is TRBV6-6 and J usage is TRBJ2-7; TRBD1 might be the D (6 bases). Germline V CDR1 and CDR2: MNHNY, SVGAGI (reference sequence). V was trimmed by 6 bases and J by 2 bases, leaving 14 bases between them. This CDR3 spans 14 amino acids. CDR3 residues: CASRYKTGPYEQYF. Here the CDR3 DNA reads TGTGCCAGCAGATACAAGACAGGCCCCTACGAGCAGTACTTC.

The chain uses TRBV19 and TRBJ1-5, with D perhaps TRBD1 (6 bases). The CDR3 has 17 amino acids. The germline gives CDR1 LNHDA, CDR2 SQIVND (reference sequence). V lost 7 bases, J lost 5 bases, and 24 bases lay in between. CDR3 amino acids: CASTTVGGGGNYQPQHF. The CDR3 nucleotides read TGTGCCAGTACCACCGTCGGGGGAGGGGGAAATTATCAGCCCCAGCATTTT. Full variable domain (rest looked up from reference TRBV19 and TRBJ1-5): DGGITQSPKYLFRKEGQNVTLSCEQNLNHDAMYWYRQDPGQGLRLIYYSQIVNDFQKGDIAEGYSVSREKKESFPLTVTSAQKNPTAFYLCASTTVGGGGNYQPQHFGDGTRLSIL.

This clone was picked up a small number of times. The rearrangement joins TRBV18 to TRBJ1-2; tentatively, D is TRBD1 (5 bases). V lost 6 bases and J 5 bases, leaving 22 bases between the germline ends. This CDR3 has 16 amino acids. Germline loops: CDR1 KGHSH, CDR2 LQKENI. The CDR3 spells CASSPSGDPGGYGYTF. The CDR3 region has the DNA TGTGCCAGCTCCCCCAGTGGGGACCCTGGGGGGTATGGCTACACCTTC.

The chain couples TRBV19 to TRBJ1-5, with D possibly TRBD1 on 6 matching bases. Germline V gene sequence: CDR1 LNHDA, CDR2 SQIVND (reference sequence). V lost 4 bases, J lost 2 bases, and 12 bases lay in between. This CDR3 spans 15 amino acids. The CDR3 sequence is CASSTGTQGNQPQHF. CDR3 nucleotide sequence: TGTGCCAGTAGTACGGGGACACAGGGCAATCAGCCCCAGCATTTT.

The chain has TRBV11-2 and TRBJ2-7; 13 nucleotides agree with TRBD2. V gave up 5 bases and J gave up 0 bases; unmatched junction bases: 7. The germline V gene has CDR1 SGHAT and CDR2 FQNNGV. The CDR3 runs to 17 residues. Here the CDR3 DNA reads TGTGCCAGCAGCGCCGGACTAGCGGGGGCCATCTCCTACGAGCAGTACTTC. It encodes CASSAGLAGAISYEQYF.

The rearrangement links TRBV7-2 to TRBJ2-5, with D possibly matching TRBD2 (6 bases). The CDR3 covers 14 residues. V shed 4 bases and J shed 0 bases, with 9 bases lying between them. Germline CDR1 reads SGHTA; CDR2 reads FQGNSA. This CDR3 is CASSWAGHQETQYF. For the CDR3, the DNA is TGTGCCAGCAGCTGGGCGGGACACCAAGAGACCCAGTACTTC.

The V call is TRBV24-1, the J call TRBJ1-1, with 7 bases identical to TRBD1. This CDR3 contains 12 residues. CDR1 is KGHDR, CDR2 SFDVKD, per germline. The V gene end was trimmed by 4 bases and the J gene end by 9 bases; junction bases not matched to a gene: 4. The CDR3 DNA reads as TGTGCCACCAGTGACGCACAGGGGAAAGCTTTCTTT. This sequence encodes CATSDAQGKAFF.

This clone showed up just once. V and J are TRBV6-1 and TRBJ2-2, with D possibly TRBD1 on 6 matching bases. Deletions cut 3 bases from V and 6 bases from J, with 11 bases between. Germline V lookup: CDR1 MNHNS, CDR2 SASEGT. The CDR3 runs to 14 residues. CDR3 protein: CASSEGDRPGELFF. The DNA of the CDR3 is TGTGCCAGCAGTGAGGGAGACAGGCCCGGGGAGCTGTTTTTT.

The rearrangement joins TRBV27 to TRBJ1-2, with D possibly being TRBD1 (5 bases). V gave up 0 bases and J gave up 4 bases, with 15 bases separating them. The CDR3 extends over 16 amino acids. Germline-derived CDR1 and CDR2 are MNHEY and SMNVEV (reference sequence). The CDR3 DNA is TGTGCCAGCAGTTTATCCCCGGAGACAGCTACCTATGGCTACACCTTC. Protein product: CASSLSPETATYGYTF.